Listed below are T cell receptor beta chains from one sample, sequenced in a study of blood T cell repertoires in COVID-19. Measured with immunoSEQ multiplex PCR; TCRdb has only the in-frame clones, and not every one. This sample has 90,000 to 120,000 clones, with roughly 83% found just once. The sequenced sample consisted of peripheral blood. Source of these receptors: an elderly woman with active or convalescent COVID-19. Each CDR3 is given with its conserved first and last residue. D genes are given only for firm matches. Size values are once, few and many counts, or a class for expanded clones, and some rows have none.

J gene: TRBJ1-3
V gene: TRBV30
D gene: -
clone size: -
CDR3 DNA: TGTGCCTGGGACGGGAGCTCTGGAAACACCATATATTTT
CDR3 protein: CAWDGSSGNTIYF

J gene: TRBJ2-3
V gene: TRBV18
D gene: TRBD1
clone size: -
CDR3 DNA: TGTGCCAGCTCACGAGACAGGGGGCGTACAGATACGCAGTATTTT
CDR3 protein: CASSRDRGRTDTQYF

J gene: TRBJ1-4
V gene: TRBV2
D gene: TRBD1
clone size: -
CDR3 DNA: TGTGCCAGCAGCGACAGGGGGCTCTCTAATGAAAAACTGTTTTTT
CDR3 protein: CASSDRGLSNEKLFF

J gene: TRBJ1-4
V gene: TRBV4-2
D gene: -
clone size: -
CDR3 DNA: TGTGCCAGCAGCCAAGTAGCTGCAACTAATGAAAAACTGTTTTTT
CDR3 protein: CASSQVAATNEKLFF

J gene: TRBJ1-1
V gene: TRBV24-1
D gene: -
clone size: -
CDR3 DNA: TGTGCCACCAGTGCACAGGGCACTGAAGCTTTCTTT
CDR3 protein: CATSAQGTEAFF

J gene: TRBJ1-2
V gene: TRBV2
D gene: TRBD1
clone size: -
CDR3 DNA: TGTGCCAGCAGCGAGAACCGGGACAGGGCCATCTATGGCTACACCTTC
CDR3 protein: CASSENRDRAIYGYTF

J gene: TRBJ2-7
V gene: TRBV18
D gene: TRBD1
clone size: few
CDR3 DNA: TGTGCCAGCTCACGAGGACAGGACTACGAGCAGTACTTC
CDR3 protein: CASSRGQDYEQYF

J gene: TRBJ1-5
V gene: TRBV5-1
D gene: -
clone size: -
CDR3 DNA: TGCGCCAGCAGCTCTGGCGGCGGCAGCAATCAGCCCCAGCATTTT
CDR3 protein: CASSSGGGSNQPQHF

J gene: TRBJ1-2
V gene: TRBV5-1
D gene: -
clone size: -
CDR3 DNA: TGCGCCAGCAGCTTGGAGGGCTCCACAGGACATGGCTACACCTTC
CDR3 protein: CASSLEGSTGHGYTF

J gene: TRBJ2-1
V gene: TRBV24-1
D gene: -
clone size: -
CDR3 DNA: TGTGCCACCAGTGACAGGGGATCGAGGGAGTTGAATGAGCAGTTCTTC
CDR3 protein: CATSDRGSRELNEQFF

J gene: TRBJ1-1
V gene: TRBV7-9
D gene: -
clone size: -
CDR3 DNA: TGTGCCAGCAGCTTAGGGTTAGCGGTCGGGACTGAAGCTTTCTTT
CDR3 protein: CASSLGLAVGTEAFF

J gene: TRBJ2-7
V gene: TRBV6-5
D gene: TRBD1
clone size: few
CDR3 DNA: TGTGCCAGCAGTAGGGGGCAGAGCTCCTACGAGCAGTACTTC
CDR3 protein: CASSRGQSSYEQYF

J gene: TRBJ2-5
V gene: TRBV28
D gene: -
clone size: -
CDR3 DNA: TGTGCCAGCTACCGGGACAACCAAGAGACCCAGTACTTC
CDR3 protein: CASYRDNQETQYF

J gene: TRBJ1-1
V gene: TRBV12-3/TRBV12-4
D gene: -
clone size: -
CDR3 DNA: TGTGCCAGCAGATCCACAGGCACTGAAGCTTTCTTT
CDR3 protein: CASRSTGTEAFF

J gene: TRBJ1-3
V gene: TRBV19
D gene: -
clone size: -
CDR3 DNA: TGTGCCAGTAGTGCCGGGACAATCGTGAACACCATATATTTT
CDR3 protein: CASSAGTIVNTIYF

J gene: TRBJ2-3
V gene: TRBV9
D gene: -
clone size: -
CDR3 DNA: TGTGCCAGCAACTCAAATAGTCGGGCAGATACGCAGTATTTT
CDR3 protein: CASNSNSRADTQYF

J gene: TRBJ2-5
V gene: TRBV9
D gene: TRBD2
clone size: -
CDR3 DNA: TGTGCCAGCAGCCCCCGGGGGGGCGAGACCCAGTACTTC
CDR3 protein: CASSPRGGETQYF

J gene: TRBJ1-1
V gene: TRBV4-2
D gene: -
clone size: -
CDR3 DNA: TGTGCCAGCAGCCAACCGGACAGAGAAAACACTGAAGCTTTCTTT
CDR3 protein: CASSQPDRENTEAFF

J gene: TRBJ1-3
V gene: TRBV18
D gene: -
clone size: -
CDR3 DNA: TGTGCCAGCTCACCACTTAAGGGAGACACCATATATTTT
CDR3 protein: CASSPLKGDTIYF

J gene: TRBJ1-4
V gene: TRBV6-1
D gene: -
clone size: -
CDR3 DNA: TGTGCCAGCAGTGAAGCGCTTCGGGGATTTGCAACTAATGAAAAACTGTTTTTT
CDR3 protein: CASSEALRGFATNEKLFF

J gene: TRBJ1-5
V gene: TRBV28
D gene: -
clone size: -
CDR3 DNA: TGTGCCAGCGCCTTAGGGGGTGAAGCCCAGCATTTT
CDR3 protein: CASALGGEAQHF

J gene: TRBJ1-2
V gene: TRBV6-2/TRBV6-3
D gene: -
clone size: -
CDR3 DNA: TGTGCCAGCAGTTACTCGAGGGGGGGATATGGCTACACCTTC
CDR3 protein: CASSYSRGGYGYTF

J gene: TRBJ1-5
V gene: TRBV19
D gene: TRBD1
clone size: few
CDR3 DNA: TGTGCCAGTAGTACCGGACAGGAGGAACAGCCCCAGCATTTT
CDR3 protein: CASSTGQEEQPQHF

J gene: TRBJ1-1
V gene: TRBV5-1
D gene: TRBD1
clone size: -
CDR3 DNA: TGCGCCAGCAGCCCATGGTATGGTGGGACAGGGCAGCGGCCGCGTCGTGTTAGTGAAGCTTTCTTT
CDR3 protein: CASSPWYGGTGQRPRRVSEAFF

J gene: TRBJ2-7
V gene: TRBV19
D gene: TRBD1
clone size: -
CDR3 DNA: TGTGCCAGTAGCTGGGACAGTCAAAGCTCCTACGAGCAGTACTTC
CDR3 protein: CASSWDSQSSYEQYF

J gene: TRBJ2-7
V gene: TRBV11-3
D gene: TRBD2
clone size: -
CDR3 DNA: TGTGCCAGCAGCCTCGGGACTAGCGGTAAGCAGTACTTC
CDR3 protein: CASSLGTSGKQYF

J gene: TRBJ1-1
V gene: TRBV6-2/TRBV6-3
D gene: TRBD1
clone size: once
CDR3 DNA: TGTGCCAGCAGTTCAGGGGGGCGAGAAGCTTTCTTT
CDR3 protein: CASSSGGREAFF

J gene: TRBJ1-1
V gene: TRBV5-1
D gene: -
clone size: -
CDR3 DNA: TGCGCCAGCAGCTTGGAGCAGGGGTCCTCAGAAGCTTTCTTT
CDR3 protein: CASSLEQGSSEAFF

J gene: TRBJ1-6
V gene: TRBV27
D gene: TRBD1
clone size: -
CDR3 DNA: TGTGCCAGCAGTCCCCAGACAGGGGAGGTATTTTCACCCCTCCACTTT
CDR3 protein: CASSPQTGEVFSPLHF

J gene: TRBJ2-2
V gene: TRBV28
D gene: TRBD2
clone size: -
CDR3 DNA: TGTGCCAGCAGGGCGGGGGGACTTACCGGGGAGCTGTTTTTT
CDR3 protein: CASRAGGLTGELFF

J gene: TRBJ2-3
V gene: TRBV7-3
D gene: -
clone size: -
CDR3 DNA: TGTGCCAGCAGCTTGTTCGAGGCAGATACGCAGTATTTT
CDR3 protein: CASSLFEADTQYF

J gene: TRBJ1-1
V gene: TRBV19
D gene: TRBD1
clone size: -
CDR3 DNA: TGTGCCGTCTCCAGGGGGGTGGACACTGAAGCTTTCTTT
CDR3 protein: CAVSRGVDTEAFF

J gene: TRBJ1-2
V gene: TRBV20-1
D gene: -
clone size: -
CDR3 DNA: TGCAGTGCTACTGATCCGGGATCGTCGGGCTATGGCTACACCTTC
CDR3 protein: CSATDPGSSGYGYTF

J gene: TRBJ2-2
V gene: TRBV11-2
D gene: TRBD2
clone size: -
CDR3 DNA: TGTGCCAGCAGATACCGCGCCGGGACTAGCGGCTCCGGGGAGCTGTTTTTT
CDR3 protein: CASRYRAGTSGSGELFF

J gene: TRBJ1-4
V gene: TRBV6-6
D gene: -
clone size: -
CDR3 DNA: TGTGCCAGCAGTTACTCGAAGACTCAGTATGAAAAACTGTTTTTT
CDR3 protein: CASSYSKTQYEKLFF

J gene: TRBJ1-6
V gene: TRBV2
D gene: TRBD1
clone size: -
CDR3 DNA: TGTGCCAGCAAGGGACAGGGTTTTTCACCCCTCCACTTT
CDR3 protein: CASKGQGFSPLHF

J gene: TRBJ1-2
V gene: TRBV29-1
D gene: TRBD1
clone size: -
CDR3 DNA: TGCAGCGTTGGTCAGGGGGTAAACTATGGCTACACCTTC
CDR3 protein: CSVGQGVNYGYTF

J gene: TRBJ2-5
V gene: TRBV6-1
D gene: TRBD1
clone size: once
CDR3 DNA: TGTGCCAGCGGAGCTCCGGGACAGGGGACCCAGTACTTC
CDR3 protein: CASGAPGQGTQYF

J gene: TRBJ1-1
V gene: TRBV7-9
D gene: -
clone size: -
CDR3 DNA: TGTGCCAGTGAGACAGGTGGTGAAGCTTTCTTT
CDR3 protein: CASETGGEAFF

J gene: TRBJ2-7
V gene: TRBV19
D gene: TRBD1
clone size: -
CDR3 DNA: TGTGCCAGTTCGGACAGGGTTTCCTACGAGCAGTACTTC
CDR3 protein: CASSDRVSYEQYF

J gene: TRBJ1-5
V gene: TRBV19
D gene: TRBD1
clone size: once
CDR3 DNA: TGTGCCAGTAGTATACTACGAGGACAGGACTACAATCAGCCCCAGCATTTT
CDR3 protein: CASSILRGQDYNQPQHF

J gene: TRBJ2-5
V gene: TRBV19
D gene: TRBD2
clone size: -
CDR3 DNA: TGTGCCAGTAGTGTAGGGACTAGCCAAGAGACCCAGTACTTC
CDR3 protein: CASSVGTSQETQYF

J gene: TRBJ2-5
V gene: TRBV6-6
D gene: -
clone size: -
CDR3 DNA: TGTGCCACCCGCACGGGAGAGACCCAGTACTTC
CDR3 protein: CATRTGETQYF

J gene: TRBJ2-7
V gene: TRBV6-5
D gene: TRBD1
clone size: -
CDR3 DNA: TGTGCCAGCAGTTACTGGAGACAGGGGGTTTCCTACGAGCAGTACTTC
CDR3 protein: CASSYWRQGVSYEQYF

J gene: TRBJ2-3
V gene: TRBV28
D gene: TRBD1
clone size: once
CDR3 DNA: TGTGCCAGCAGACCTTCCTCTGGGACAGGGCAAACAGATACGCAGTATTTT
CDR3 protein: CASRPSSGTGQTDTQYF

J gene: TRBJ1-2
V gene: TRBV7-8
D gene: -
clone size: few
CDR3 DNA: TGTGCCAGCAGCTCCTATCAGGGGCCCTATGGCTACACCTTC
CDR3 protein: CASSSYQGPYGYTF

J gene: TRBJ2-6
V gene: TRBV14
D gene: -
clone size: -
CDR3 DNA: TGTGCCAGCAGCCTAACGGCCCCAGGCGGGGCCAACGTCCTGACTTTC
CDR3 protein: CASSLTAPGGANVLTF

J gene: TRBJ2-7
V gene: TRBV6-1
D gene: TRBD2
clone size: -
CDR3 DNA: TGTGCCAGCAGTGAGGGACTAGCGGTAACCTACGAGCAGTACTTC
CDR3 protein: CASSEGLAVTYEQYF

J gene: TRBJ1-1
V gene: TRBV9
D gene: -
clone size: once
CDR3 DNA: TGTGCCAGCAGCGTAGGGATAGGACTAATGAACACTGAAGCTTTCTTT
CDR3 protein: CASSVGIGLMNTEAFF

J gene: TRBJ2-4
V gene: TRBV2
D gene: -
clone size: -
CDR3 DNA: TGTGCCAGCAGTGAGTTTTACAGCAAGAGCATTCAGTACTTC
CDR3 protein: CASSEFYSKSIQYF

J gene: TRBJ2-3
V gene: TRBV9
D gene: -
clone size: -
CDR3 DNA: TGTGCCAGCAGCCCGCGGACAAACACAGATACGCAGTATTTT
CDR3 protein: CASSPRTNTDTQYF

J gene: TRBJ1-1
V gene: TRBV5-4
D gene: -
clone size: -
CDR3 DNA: TGTGCCAGCAGCTTGAAAGCGCAGTTCAACACTGAAGCTTTCTTT
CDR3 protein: CASSLKAQFNTEAFF

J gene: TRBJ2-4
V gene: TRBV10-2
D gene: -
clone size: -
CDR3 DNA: TGCGCCAGGGGAGGACTATTCCTAGCCAAAAACATTCAGTACTTC
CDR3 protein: CARGGLFLAKNIQYF

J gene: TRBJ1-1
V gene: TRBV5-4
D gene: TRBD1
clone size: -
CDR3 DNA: TGTGCCAGCAGCCTACCGACAGGGAAAAACACTGAAGCTTTCTTT
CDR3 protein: CASSLPTGKNTEAFF

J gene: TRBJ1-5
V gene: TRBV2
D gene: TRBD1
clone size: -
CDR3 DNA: TGTGCCAGCAGTTGGGTCTCAGGGGGACAGCCCCAGCATTTT
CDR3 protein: CASSWVSGGQPQHF